This entry concerns a single T cell receptor (beta chain). The antigen remains undetermined. This specimen belongs to a study of T cell repertoires in cytomegalovirus infection. From the reads, TCRdb called clonotypes with MiXCR, one entry per CDR3 protein. The sample records about a million distinct CDR3 sequences, about 33% being singletons. Germline lookup yields CDR1 MGHRA and CDR2 YSYEKL. V shed 3 bases and J shed 7 bases, with 19 bases lying between them. The length of the CDR3 is 16 residues. The rearrangement joins TRBV4-1 to TRBJ2-1; D gene uncertain. Sequenced material: cultured CD8+ T cells from PBMCs, taken from culture after CMV antigen stimulation. This clonotype originated in a human donor in good health (CMV status not recorded). Some clones in this sample may be carry-over from other donors' samples. The CDR3 coding sequence is TGCGCCAGCAGCCAGTCGACCGCCCTTTACAATAATGAGCAGTTCTTC. Amino acids: CASSQSTALYNNEQFF.